This T cell receptor (beta chain) was captured in a study of graft-versus-host responses after intestinal transplantation. Study background: Recipients underwent multivisceral, liver-intestinal, or isolated intestinal transplants. Findings and caveats of the study: Graft-versus-host to host-versus-graft clonal ratios in allografts were high in patients with graft-donor T cell macrochimerism.

Repertoires were generated with immunoSEQ multiplex PCR, while TCRdb's copy carries only in-frame clones and drops some. The sample shows 84,000 or so clones, 85% to 95% of them seen only once. Worth noting for this clone: Its antigen is still unknown.

This specimen consisted of unstimulated CD8+ T cells sorted from spleen or lymph node cells, obtained before transplant. The sequence came from a human donor who was the organ donor for an intestinal transplant.

CDR3 nucleotides: TGTGCCAGCAGTTACTTCCTGGGTCGGGACAATGAGCAGTTCTTC. This encodes CASSYFLGRDNEQFF. This rearrangement joins TRBV6-6 to TRBJ2-1; D uncertain. Germline V CDR1 and CDR2: MNHNY, SVGAGI (reference sequence). V dropped 1 base and J dropped 5 bases, with 12 bases sitting between them. CDR3 length: 15 residues.